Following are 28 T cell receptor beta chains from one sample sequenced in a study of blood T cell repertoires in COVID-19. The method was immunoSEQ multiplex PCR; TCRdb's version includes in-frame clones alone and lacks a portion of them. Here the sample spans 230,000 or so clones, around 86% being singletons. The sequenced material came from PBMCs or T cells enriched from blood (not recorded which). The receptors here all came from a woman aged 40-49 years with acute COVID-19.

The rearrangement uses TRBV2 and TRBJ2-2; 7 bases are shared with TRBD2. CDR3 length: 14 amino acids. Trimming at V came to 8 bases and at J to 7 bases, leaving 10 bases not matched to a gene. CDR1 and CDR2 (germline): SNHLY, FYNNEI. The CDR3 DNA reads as TGTGCCAGCTCGGGAGGTGGTGGCGGCGGGGAGCTGTTTTTT. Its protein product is CASSGGGGGGELFF. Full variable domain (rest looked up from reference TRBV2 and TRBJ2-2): EPEVTQTPSHQVTQMGQEVILRCVPISNHLYFYWYRQILGQKVEFLVSFYNNEISEKSEIFDDQFSVERPDGSNFTLKIRSTKLEDSAMYFCASSGGGGGGELFFGEGSRLTVL.

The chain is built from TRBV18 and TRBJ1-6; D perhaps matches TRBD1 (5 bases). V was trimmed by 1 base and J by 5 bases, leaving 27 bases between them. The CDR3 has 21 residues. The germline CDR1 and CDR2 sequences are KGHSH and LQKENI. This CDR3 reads CASSPQSGATGLPQDNSPLHF. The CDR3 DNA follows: TGTGCCAGCTCACCACAGAGCGGGGCGACGGGTCTACCGCAAGATAATTCACCCCTCCACTTT. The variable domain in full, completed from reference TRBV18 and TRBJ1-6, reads NAGVMQNPRHLVRRRGQEARLRCSPMKGHSHVYWYRQLPEEGLKFMVYLQKENIIDESGMPKERFSAEFPKEGPSILRIQQVVRGDSAAYFCASSPQSGATGLPQDNSPLHFGNGTRLTVT.

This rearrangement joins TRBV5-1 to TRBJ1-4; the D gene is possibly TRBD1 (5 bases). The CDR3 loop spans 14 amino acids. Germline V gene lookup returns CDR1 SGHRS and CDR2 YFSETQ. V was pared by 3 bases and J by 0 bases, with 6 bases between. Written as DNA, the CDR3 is TGCGCCAGCAGCTCGACAGCAACTAATGAAAAACTGTTTTTT. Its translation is CASSSTATNEKLFF.

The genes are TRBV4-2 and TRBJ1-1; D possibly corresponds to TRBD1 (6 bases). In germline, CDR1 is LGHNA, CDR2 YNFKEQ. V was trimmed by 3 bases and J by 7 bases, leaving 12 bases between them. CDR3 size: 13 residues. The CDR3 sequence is CASSQVTGSEAFF. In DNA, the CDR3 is TGTGCCAGCAGCCAGGTGACAGGTAGTGAAGCTTTCTTT.

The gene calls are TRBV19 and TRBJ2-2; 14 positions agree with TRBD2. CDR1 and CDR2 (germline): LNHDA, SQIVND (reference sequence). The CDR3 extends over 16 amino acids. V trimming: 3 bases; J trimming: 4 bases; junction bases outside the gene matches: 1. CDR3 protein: CASSMGLAGATGELFF. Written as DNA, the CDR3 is TGTGCCAGTAGTATGGGACTAGCGGGAGCCACCGGGGAGCTGTTTTTT.

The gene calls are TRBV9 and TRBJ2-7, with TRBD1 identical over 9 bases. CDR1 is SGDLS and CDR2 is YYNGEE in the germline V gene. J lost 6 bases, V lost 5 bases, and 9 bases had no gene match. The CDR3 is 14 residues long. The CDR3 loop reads CASSAGTGKGEQYF. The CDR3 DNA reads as TGTGCCAGCAGTGCCGGGACAGGGAAGGGCGAGCAGTACTTC.

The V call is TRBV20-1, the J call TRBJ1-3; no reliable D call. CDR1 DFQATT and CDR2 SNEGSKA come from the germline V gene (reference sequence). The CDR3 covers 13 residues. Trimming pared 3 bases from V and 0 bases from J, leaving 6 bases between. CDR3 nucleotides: TGCAGTGCTAGTCTCCCCTCTGGAAACACCATATATTTT. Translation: CSASLPSGNTIYF.

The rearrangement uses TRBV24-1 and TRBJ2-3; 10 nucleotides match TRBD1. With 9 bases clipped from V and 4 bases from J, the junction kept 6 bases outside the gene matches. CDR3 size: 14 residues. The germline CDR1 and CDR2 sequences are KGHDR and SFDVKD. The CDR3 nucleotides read TGTGCCACCGGGCTTGGACAGGGGGCAGATACGCAGTATTTT. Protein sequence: CATGLGQGADTQYF.

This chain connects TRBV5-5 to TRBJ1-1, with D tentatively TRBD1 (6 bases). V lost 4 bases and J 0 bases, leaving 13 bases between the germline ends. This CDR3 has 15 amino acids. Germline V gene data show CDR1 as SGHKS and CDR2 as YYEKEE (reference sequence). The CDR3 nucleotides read TGTGCCAGCAGCGCAGGGGTCGACATGAACACTGAAGCTTTCTTT. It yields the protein CASSAGVDMNTEAFF.

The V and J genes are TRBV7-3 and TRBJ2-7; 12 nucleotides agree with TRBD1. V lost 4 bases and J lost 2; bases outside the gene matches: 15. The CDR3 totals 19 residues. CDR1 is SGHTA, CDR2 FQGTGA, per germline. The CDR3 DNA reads TGTGCCAGCAGCTCCCCGAAACCGGGACAGGGGGCCGAAGCCTACGAGCAGTACTTC. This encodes CASSSPKPGQGAEAYEQYF.

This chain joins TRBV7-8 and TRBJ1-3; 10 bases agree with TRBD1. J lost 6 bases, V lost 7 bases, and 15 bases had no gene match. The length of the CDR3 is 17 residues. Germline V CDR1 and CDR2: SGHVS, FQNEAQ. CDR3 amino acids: CASTRQGANSLLNTIYF. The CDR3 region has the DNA TGTGCCAGCACCAGACAGGGGGCGAACAGTCTCCTAAACACCATATATTTT.

The DNA for the CDR3 is TGTGCCAGCAGTGAATTTGGGGCGGGGGGTGGAACTGAAGCTTTCTTT. This codes for CASSEFGAGGGTEAFF. The rearrangement joins TRBV25-1 to TRBJ1-1, with D possibly being TRBD1 (5 bases). V lost 1 base and J 5 bases, leaving 17 bases between the germline ends. This CDR3 has 16 amino acids. CDR1 MGHDK and CDR2 SYGVNS come from the germline V gene. Full variable domain (remainder filled in from reference TRBV25-1 and TRBJ1-1): EADIYQTPRYLVIGTGKKITLECSQTMGHDKMYWYQQDPGMELHLIHYSYGVNSTEKGDLSSESTVSRIRTEHFPLTLESARPSHTSQYLCASSEFGAGGGTEAFFGQGTRLTVV.

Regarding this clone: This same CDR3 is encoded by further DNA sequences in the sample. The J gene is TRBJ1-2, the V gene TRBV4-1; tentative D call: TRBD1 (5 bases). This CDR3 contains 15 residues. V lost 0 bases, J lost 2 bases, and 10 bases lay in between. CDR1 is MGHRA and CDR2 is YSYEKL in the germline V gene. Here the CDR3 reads CASSQDQGANYGYTF. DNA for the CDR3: TGCGCCAGCAGCCAAGATCAGGGCGCGAACTATGGCTACACCTTC.

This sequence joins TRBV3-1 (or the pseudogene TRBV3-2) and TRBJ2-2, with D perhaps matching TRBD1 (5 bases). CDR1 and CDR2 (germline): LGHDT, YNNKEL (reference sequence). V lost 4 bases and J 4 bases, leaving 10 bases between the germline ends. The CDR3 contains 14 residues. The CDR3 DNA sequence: TGTGCCAGCAGCCCCTATGACAGCACCGGGGAGCTGTTTTTT. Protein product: CASSPYDSTGELFF.

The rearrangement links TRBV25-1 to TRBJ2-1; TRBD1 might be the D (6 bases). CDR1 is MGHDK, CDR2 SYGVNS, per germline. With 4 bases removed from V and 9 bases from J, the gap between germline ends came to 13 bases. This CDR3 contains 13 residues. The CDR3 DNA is TGTGCCAGCAGTGTTTTACAGGGCGGTGAGCAGTTCTTC. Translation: CASSVLQGGEQFF.

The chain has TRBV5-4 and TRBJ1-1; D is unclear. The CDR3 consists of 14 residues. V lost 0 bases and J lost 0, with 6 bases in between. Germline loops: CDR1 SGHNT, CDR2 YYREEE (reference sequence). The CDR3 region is CASSLDSLNTEAFF. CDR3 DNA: TGTGCCAGCAGCTTGGACAGCCTGAACACTGAAGCTTTCTTT. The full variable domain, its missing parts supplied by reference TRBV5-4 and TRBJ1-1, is ETGVTQSPTHLIKTRGQQVTLRCSSQSGHNTVSWYQQALGQGPQFIFQYYREEENGRGNFPPRFSGLQFPNYSSELNVNALELDDSALYLCASSLDSLNTEAFFGQGTRLTVV.

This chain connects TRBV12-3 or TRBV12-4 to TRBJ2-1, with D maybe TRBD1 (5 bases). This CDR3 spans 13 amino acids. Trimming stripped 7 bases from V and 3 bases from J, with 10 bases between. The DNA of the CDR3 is TGTGCCAGCAACTGGGGCAGCTACAATGAGCAGTTCTTC. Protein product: CASNWGSYNEQFF.

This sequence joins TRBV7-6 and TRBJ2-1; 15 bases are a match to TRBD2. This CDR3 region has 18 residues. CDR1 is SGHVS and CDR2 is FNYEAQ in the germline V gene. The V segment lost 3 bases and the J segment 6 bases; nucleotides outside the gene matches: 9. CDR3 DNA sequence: TGTGCCAGCAGCTTTAAATGGACTAGCGGGGGGGCTTTCAATGAGCAGTTCTTC. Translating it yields CASSFKWTSGGAFNEQFF.

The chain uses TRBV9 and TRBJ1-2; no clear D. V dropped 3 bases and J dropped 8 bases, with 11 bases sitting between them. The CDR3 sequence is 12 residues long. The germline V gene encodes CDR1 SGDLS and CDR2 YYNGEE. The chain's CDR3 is CASSASERGYTF. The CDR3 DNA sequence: TGTGCCAGCAGCGCTTCAGAACGCGGCTACACCTTC.

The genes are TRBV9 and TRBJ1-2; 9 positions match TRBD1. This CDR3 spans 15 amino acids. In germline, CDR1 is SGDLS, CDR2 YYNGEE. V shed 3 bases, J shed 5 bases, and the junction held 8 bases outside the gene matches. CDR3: CASSATGGGRYGYTF. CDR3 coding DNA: TGTGCCAGCAGCGCAACAGGGGGCGGAAGGTATGGCTACACCTTC.

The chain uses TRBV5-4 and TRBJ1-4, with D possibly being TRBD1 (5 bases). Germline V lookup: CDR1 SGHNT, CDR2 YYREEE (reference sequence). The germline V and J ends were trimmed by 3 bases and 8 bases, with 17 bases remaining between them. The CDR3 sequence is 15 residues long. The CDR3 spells CASSSTTVVGEKLFF. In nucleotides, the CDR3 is TGTGCCAGCAGCTCTACGACAGTAGTGGGAGAAAAACTGTTTTTT.

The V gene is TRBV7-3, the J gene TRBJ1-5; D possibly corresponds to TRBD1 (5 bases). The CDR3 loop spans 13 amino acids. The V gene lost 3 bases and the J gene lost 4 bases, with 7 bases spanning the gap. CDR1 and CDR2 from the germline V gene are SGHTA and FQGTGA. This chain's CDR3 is CASSFDRNQPQHF. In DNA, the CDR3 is TGTGCCAGCAGCTTTGACAGAAATCAGCCCCAGCATTTT.

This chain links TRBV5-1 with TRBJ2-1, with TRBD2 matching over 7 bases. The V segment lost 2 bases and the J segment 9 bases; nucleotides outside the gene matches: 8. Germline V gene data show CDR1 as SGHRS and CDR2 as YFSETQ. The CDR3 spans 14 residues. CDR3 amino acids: CASSLDGGEGEQFF. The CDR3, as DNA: TGCGCCAGCAGCTTAGACGGTGGGGAGGGTGAGCAGTTCTTC.

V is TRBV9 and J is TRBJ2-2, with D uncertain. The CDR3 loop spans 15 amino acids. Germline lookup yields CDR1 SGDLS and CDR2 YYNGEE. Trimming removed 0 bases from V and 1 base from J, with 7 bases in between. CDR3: CASSVGSGNTGELFF. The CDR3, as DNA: TGTGCCAGCAGCGTAGGTTCGGGGAACACCGGGGAGCTGTTTTTT.

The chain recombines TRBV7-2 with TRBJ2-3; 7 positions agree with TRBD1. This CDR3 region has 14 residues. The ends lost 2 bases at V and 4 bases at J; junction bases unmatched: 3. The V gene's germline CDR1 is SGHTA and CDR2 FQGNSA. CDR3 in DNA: TGTGCCAGCAGCTTATCCCAGGGGGCAGATACGCAGTATTTT. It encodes CASSLSQGADTQYF. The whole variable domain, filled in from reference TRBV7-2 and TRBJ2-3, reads GAGVSQSPSNKVTEKGKDVELRCDPISGHTALYWYRQSLGQGLEFLIYFQGNSAPDKSGLPSDRFSAERTGGSVSTLTIQRTQQEDSAVYLCASSLSQGADTQYFGPGTRLTVL.

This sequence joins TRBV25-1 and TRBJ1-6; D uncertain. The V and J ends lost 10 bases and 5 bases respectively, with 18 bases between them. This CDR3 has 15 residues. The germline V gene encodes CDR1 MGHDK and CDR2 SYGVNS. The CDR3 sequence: CATMLAGFDNSPLHF. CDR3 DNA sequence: TGTGCCACCATGCTAGCGGGGTTCGATAATTCACCCCTCCACTTT. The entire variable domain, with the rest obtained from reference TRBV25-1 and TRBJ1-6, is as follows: EADIYQTPRYLVIGTGKKITLECSQTMGHDKMYWYQQDPGMELHLIHYSYGVNSTEKGDLSSESTVSRIRTEHFPLTLESARPSHTSQYLCATMLAGFDNSPLHFGNGTRLTVT.

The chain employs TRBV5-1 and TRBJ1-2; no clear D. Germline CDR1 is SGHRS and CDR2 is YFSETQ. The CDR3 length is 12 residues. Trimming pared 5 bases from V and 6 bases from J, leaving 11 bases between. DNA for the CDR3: TGCGCCAGCAGGGTGGTCGGTGATGGCTACACCTTC. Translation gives CASRVVGDGYTF. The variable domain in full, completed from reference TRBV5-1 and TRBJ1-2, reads KAGVTQTPRYLIKTRGQQVTLSCSPISGHRSVSWYQQTPGQGLQFLFEYFSETQRNKGNFPGRFSGRQFSNSRSEMNVSTLELGDSALYLCASRVVGDGYTFGSGTRLTVV.

CDR3 coding DNA: TGTGCCAGCAGCTTAGTCGGCGGGGGCACTGAAGCTTTCTTT. Translation: CASSLVGGGTEAFF. The rearrangement links TRBV11-2 to TRBJ1-1; D possibly corresponds to TRBD1 (5 bases). This CDR3 is built from 14 residues. Trimming stripped 1 base from V and 4 bases from J, with 10 bases between. Germline V gives CDR1 SGHAT, CDR2 FQNNGV.